The clone carrying this TCR beta chain was detected only once. The data were obtained in a study of T-cell memory formation after mild COVID-19. TCRdb reanalysed the 5' RACE reads using MiXCR and keeps one entry per CDR3 protein. The sample shows roughly 610,000 distinct CDR3 sequences, 15% to 20% of them seen only once. Trimming shortened V by 3 bases and J by 2 bases, and 11 bases separated the two germline ends. Germline V gives CDR1 SGHVS, CDR2 FQNEAQ. This CDR3 has 14 residues. The sample was PBMCs or a T cell subset sorted from them (not recorded which). This chain links TRBV7-8 with TRBJ2-7; D tentatively reads TRBD1 or TRBD2 (5 bases each). The sequence was collected from an adult woman who had mild COVID-19 (a few samples of this study predate the infection). Cell type and time point are not known. The CDR3 loop is CASSLGRVPYEQYF. DNA of the CDR3: TGTGCCAGCAGCTTGGGACGGGTTCCCTACGAGCAGTACTTC.